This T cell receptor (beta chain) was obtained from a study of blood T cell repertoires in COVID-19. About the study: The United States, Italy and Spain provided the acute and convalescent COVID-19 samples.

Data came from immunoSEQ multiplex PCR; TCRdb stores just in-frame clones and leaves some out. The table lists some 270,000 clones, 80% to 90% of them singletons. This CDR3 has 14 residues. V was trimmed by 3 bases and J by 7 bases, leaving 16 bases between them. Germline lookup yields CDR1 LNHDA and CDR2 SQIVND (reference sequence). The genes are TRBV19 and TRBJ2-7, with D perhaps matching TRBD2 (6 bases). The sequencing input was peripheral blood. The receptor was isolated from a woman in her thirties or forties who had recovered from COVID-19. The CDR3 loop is CASSIMAGMGEQYF. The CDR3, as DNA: TGTGCCAGTAGTATCATGGCGGGGATGGGTGAGCAGTACTTC.